Sequencing of this TCR beta chain was carried out in a study of PD-1 blockade in classical Hodgkin lymphoma. Note on this clone: Its antigen is undetermined.

Sequencing was performed with immunoSEQ multiplex PCR; in TCRdb, only in-frame clones are kept and a portion is missing. The repertoire holds around 30,000 clones, 92% seen once, with 0.3% in the top ten. Time point indicated: cycle 4 day 1 (C4D1), after 5 to 7 weeks of nivolumab. Relapse after autologous stem cell transplantation occurred in every patient, and brentuximab vedotin exposure varied. Researchers report purifying CD4+ T cells from thawed PBMCs by magnetic negative selection. Under best response, outcomes were complete response, partial response or progressive disease. Points from the study as a whole: After ASCT, patients who started nivolumab under 1 year later were excluded.

This specimen was CD4+ T cells from blood, taken before the fourth cycle of nivolumab. This TCR was sampled from a human donor with classical Hodgkin lymphoma.

The CDR3 DNA reads TGTGCCAGCAGGAAAGGACTAGCGGGAGGGGATGAGCAGTTCTTC. Residues: CASRKGLAGGDEQFF. V and J are TRBV6-6 and TRBJ2-1, with 15 bases that match TRBD2. Germline V gene lookup returns CDR1 MNHNY and CDR2 SVGAGI (reference sequence). Unmatched junction bases numbered 5, after V lost 6 bases and J lost 8 bases. The CDR3 has 15 residues.